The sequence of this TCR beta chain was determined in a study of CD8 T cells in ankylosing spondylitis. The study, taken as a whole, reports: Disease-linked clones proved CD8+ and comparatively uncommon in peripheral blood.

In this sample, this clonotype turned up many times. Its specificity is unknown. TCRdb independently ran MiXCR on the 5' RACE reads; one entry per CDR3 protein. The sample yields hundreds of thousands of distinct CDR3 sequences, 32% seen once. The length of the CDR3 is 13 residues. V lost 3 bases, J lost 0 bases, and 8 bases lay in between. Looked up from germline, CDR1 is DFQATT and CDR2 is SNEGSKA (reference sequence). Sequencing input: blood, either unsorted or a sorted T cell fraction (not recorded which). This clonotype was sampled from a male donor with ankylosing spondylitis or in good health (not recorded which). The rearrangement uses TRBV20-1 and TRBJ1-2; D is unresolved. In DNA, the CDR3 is TGCAGTGCTAGCCGTACCTCTAACTATGGCTACACCTTC. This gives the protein CSASRTSNYGYTF.